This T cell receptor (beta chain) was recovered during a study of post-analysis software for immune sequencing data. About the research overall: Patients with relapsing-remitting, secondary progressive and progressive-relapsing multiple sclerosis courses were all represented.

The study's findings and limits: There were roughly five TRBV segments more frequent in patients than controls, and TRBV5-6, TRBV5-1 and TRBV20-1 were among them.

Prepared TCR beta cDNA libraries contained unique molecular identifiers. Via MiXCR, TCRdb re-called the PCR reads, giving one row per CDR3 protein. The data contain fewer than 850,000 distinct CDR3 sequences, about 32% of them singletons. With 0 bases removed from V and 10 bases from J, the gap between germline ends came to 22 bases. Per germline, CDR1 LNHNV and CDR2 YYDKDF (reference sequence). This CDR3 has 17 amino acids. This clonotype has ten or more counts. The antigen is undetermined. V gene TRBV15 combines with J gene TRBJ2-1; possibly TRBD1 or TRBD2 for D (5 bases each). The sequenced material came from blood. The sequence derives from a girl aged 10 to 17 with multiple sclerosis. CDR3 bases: TGTGCCACCAGCAGAGATCTGCCCCGACAGCGGCATTGGGAGCAGTTCTTC. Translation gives CATSRDLPRQRHWEQFF.